This T cell receptor beta chain was found in a study of blood T cell repertoires in COVID-19. Looking at the study overall: Material from acute and convalescent COVID-19 was sourced from the United States, Italy and Spain.

Profiling relied on immunoSEQ multiplex PCR, and the TCRdb table lists in-frame clones only, not all of them. The sample carries approximately 240,000 clones, roughly 86% recorded once. This CDR3 contains 13 residues. Germline V gene sequence: CDR1 WSHSY, CDR2 SAAADI. The V end was cut by 8 bases, the J end by 2 bases, with 10 bases between. The chain combines TRBV10-2 with TRBJ1-5; unclear D gene. The receptor's source is a man in his fifties with acute or convalescent COVID-19. The sequenced sample consisted of peripheral blood. Here the CDR3 DNA reads TGCGCCAGCGCAGGTTCGGGCAATCAGCCCCAGCATTTT. It yields the protein CASAGSGNQPQHF.